This T cell receptor (beta chain) was documented in a study of shared clonotypes between healthy human individuals (TCRdb year 2020). The study in broad terms: The cohort comprised two women and three men aged 18 to 49 years. For each donor, CD4 naive and CD4 memory were each given three plates, CD8 naive was given two plates, and CD8 memory was given one plate. Libraries were prepared and TCR repertoires were sequenced by different laboratories using diverse techniques, in order to increase sequencing depth and limit assay-specific biases. The study deeply sequenced blood TCR repertoires of five healthy adults to estimate repertoire size and the extent of clonotype sharing between individuals. Each donor's leukapheresis produced roughly between roughly 0.85 and 9.5 billion PBMCs. What the authors observed across the whole study: Across several donors, about 5.2% of naive CD4, roughly 3.8% of naive CD8, approximately 2.5% of memory CD4, and 0.3% to 0.45% of memory CD8 clonotypes were shared. Naive subsets generally had larger estimated clonotype richness than memory subsets did. Only blood was sampled, and tissue TCR repertoires likely differ from those in blood. Pairwise subsampling led to the expectation that sequencing depth would affect the degree of clonotype sharing among donors. The genetic and exposure-history diversity represented was limited by the small number of donors. Higher generation probabilities were observed for clonotypes shared by all four sorted-subset donors than for non-shared clonotypes. Rarefaction of sorted-subset datasets indicated incomplete sequencing despite the large sequencing depth.

Using the deep immunoSEQ assay, multiplex PCR amplified TCR CDR3 regions from genomic DNA. Genomic DNA extracted from each cell subset was distributed evenly over all wells of several immunoSEQ 96-well plates, and each plate served as one replicate. For sorted subsets, approximately 210 ng genomic DNA, equal to tens of thousands of T cell genomes, was loaded into each replicate PCR. The purified libraries were quantified using a Qubit 3.0 fluorometer, sized with a Bioanalyzer 2100, and then quantified again using the KAPA Library Quantification kit. Every immunoSEQ 96-well plate was sequenced on a dedicated single-read 150-cycle Illumina NextSeq 550 flow cell. The original methods were these. Because the immunoSEQ output included only junctional sequences and no quality scores, the filtering could not be the same as the filtering used for full-length reads. To assign V/J genes and CDR3, sequences were annotated against IMGT germline references using PyIR, a Python wrapper for IgBLAST v1.9. Any read was removed if the V/J assignment was weak (E-value above 1e-6), the CDR3 was missing, or the read contained stop codons, out-of-frame junctions, or ambiguous translated residues. V3J clonotypes were defined as sequences sharing an identical inferred V gene, J gene, and CDR3 amino acid sequence. Percentage overlap between repertoires was calculated by dividing the number of shared unique clonotypes by the size of the smaller repertoire. Three approaches were used to assess repertoire richness: RTK rarefaction, the Chao1 estimator, and Recon v2.1 estimates of unobserved clonotypes. Generation probabilities for all TCRbeta clonotypes obtained by the gDNA method from four donors were computed using OLGA. TCRdb obtained this table from immuneACCESS and retained in-frame rearrangements with V and J assigned. These tables miss some clones; where compared with another copy, unresolved V genes account for less than half of the shortfall, and the remainder is unexplained. For V, J and clone size, that table is used; D and trimming come from the DNA. The sample yields 1,400,000 or so clones; approximately 98.5% were counted once. Approximately 0.4% of the sample is in the top ten clones.

CDR1 and CDR2, per the germline V gene, are SNHLY and FYNNEI. Trimming accounts for 10 bases at V and 5 bases at J, while the number of junction bases matched to no gene is 6. The CDR3 measures 13 amino acids from cysteine to phenylalanine. Only the CDR3 DNA is retained, 39 bases long and in frame from the first base. Donors were healthy HIV-negative adults with no recently reported acute infections or vaccinations. Only Caucasian adults living in Nashville, Tennessee, USA were represented among the donors. Magnetic negative selection was used to enrich CD4+ T cells, after which naive cells were positively selected on CD45RA and the negative fraction became the memory subset. Blood was obtained by leukapheresis, after which PBMCs were separated by Ficoll-Histopaque density gradient centrifugation and cryopreserved in liquid nitrogen vapor phase. Purity and quantity of every magnetically sorted T cell population were checked by analytical flow cytometry. Genomic DNA was isolated from every sorted fraction and measured by UV absorbance on a Nanodrop 2000c.

Notes on this clone: Its antigen is unknown. Within one base of it there is no much larger clone, and no base qualities were kept.

The sequence links TRBV2 to TRBJ1-1, and 11 junction bases match TRBD1. Sequencing was performed on naive CD4+ T cells sorted from blood. The cell subset or site label here, explained by the study, means: CD45RA+ positively selected. The TCR originated in a man aged 25 to 40 in good health. The CDR3 region has the sequence CATGQGASTEAFF. The base sequence is TGTGCCACAGGACAGGGGGCAAGTACTGAAGCTTTCTTT.